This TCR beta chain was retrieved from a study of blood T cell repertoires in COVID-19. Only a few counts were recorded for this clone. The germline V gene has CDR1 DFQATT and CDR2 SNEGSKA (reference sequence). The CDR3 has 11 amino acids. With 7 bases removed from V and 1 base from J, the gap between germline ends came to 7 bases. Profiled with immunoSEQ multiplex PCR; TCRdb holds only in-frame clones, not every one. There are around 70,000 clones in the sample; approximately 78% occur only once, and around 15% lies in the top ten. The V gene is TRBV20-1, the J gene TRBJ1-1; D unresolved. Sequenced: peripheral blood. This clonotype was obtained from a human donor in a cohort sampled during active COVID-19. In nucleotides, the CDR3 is TGCAGTGGTGACACGAACACTGAAGCTTTCTTT. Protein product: CSGDTNTEAFF.